The T cell receptor beta chain described here comes from a study of cytomegalovirus exposure and HLA in healthy donors. General observations from the study: The authors confirmed in vitro that three CMV-associated chains were specific for CMV antigens.

This CDR3 region has 13 residues. Trimming removed 1 base from V and 4 bases from J, with 5 bases in between. Germline V gene lookup returns CDR1 MGHRA and CDR2 YSYEKL. This clone was found a few times. The antigen is not known. Clones were sequenced by immunoSEQ multiplex PCR, and TCRdb holds only the in-frame ones, with some missing. The sample carries about 120,000 clones, around 88% recorded once. The sample comprised PBMCs. J is TRBJ1-5 and V is TRBV4-1; D ambiguous. The TCR sequence derives from a man between 18 and 35 years old in good health and CMV-seronegative. The CDR3 DNA sequence: TGCGCCAGCAGCCAAGGGCAGAATCAGCCCCAGCATTTT. It codes for CASSQGQNQPQHF.